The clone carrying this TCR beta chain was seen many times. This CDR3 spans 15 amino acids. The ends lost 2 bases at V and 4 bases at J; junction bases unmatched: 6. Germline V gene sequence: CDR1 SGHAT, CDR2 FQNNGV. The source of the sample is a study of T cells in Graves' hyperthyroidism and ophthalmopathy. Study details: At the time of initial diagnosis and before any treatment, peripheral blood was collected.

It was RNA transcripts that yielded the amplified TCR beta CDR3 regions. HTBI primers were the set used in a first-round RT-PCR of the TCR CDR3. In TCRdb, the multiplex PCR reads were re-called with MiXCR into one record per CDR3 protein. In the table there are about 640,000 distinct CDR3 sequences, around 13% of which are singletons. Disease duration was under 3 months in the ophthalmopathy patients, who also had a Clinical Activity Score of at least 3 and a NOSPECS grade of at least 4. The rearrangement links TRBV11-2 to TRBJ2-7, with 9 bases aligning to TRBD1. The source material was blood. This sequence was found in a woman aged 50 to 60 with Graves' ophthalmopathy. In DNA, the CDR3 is TGTGCCAGCAGCTTACACGGGACAGGGAGTTACGAGCAGTACTTC. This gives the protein CASSLHGTGSYEQYF.